What follows is one T cell receptor (beta chain) and its context. This clonotype was found a few times. What this receptor recognizes is not known. One base away there is no much larger clone; base qualities are not given. The donors were roughly 40 Caucasian individuals from Russia, aged roughly 6 to 90 years, who were systemically healthy. Each donor gave about 11 milliliters of peripheral blood, drawn into EDTA-treated Vacutainer tubes. Ficoll-Paque density-gradient centrifugation was used to isolate PBMCs, with at least 6.5 million per sample. Trizol reagent was used to extract total RNA from PBMCs, with at least 6 micrograms per sample. The percentages of naive CD45RAhigh/CD27high T cells were determined by flow cytometry on a PBMC aliquot from every donor. This specimen comes from a study of blood T cells in healthy people across ages (dated by TCRdb to the mid-2010s). General notes on the study: Template switching captured roughly one uniquely barcoded TCR beta cDNA molecule per two T cells in model experiments. Using deep sequencing normalized with unique cDNA molecular identifiers, the study measured how TCR beta repertoire diversity changes with age. Donors were grouped into four age groups: young (average approximately 16 years), middle-aged (roughly 40), aged (roughly 62) and long-lived (approximately 78). Donors of different ages were randomly distributed across sequencing lanes to avoid experimental bias. The study analyzed two additional independent replicas of 1 million unique cDNA reads from the same blood draw for two donors, one aged 18 to 30 and one aged 80 or older. On the study overall, not on this receptor specifically: The long-lived group showed more naive CD4+ T cells, fewer expanded clones and increased TCR diversity than the aged group, suggesting age selection. As age increased, observed TCR beta diversity per million T cells dropped in a roughly linear way, and a significant reduction was already evident by age 40. Estimates of total diversity from one million sequenced T cells were regarded as lower bounds and underestimates. Observed TCR beta diversity correlated strongly with the percentage of naive T cells measured by flow cytometry. Because donor CMV infection status was unknown, age-related changes in expanded clonotypes were potentially confounded. Because profiling used bulk unsorted PBMCs, naive and antigen-experienced compartments could not be compared conclusively.

The method behind the library was 5' RACE. Sequencing used an Illumina HiSeq 2500. The second PCR ran for about 6 to 12 cycles and used a J-beta primer mix along with a sample-barcoded 5' primer. A unique molecular identifier was introduced onto each TCR beta cDNA molecule by a template-switch 5' adaptor carrying 12 random nucleotides. Each sample yielded at least 2.5 million CDR3-containing paired-end reads. The Mint cDNA synthesis kit, primed by a TRBC-specific oligonucleotide, was used to synthesize first-strand cDNA from all RNA. All cDNA was treated with uracil-DNA glycosylase and then went through a first 18-cycle PCR with the universal primers M1SS and BC2_uni_R. On the study's bioinformatics: For normalization, 1 million high-quality reads were randomly selected from each sample, with every read carrying a distinct molecular identifier. Instead of being binned into consensus sequences, reads with shared molecular identifiers were discarded. MiTCR, run with a Q25 quality threshold and the strictest error-elimination algorithm, handled CDR3 identification, clonotype clustering and error correction. A nonparametric unseen species model using Euler transformation provided a lower-bound estimate of total TCR beta diversity. Through fastp at Q25 and MiXCR, TCRdb rebuilt clones from the public reads, retaining in-frame beta chains. Rows with one shared CDR3 protein collapse into an entry with the most common genes and DNA. Clone size and V and J calls follow TCRdb, not the original study. The sample includes 850,000 or so distinct CDR3 sequences, with about 30% observed a single time. The ten largest clones add up to about 18% of the sample.

Via the germline V gene, CDR1 is SNHLY and CDR2 FYNNEI. From cysteine to phenylalanine, the CDR3 is 13 amino acids long. The sequence is cut down to CDR3 DNA, 39 bases in frame from base 1. Trimmed from V: 5 bases; trimmed from J: 6 bases; junction bases lacking a gene match: 6. Recombination joined TRBV2 with TRBJ1-1; TRBD1 lines up with 7 middle nucleotides. The sequence was collected from a woman older than 75 in good health. What was sequenced was blood. The CDR3 here reads CASSLRQGAEAFF. The DNA sequence reads TGTGCCAGCAGTTTACGGCAGGGGGCTGAAGCTTTCTTT.